This T cell receptor (beta chain) comes out of a study of early T cells in non-severe SARS-CoV-2 infection. Across the whole study: Whole-blood bulk RNA, unsorted, was sequenced, and chains were unpaired. Study observations and caveats: Clonotype matching in VDJdb favored anti-spike CD8 responses and did not capture private and CD4 specificities.

cDNA molecules, individually, were tagged with unique molecular identifiers. TCRdb reprocessed the 5' RACE reads via MiXCR and lists one record per CDR3 protein. The sample shows fewer than 120,000 distinct CDR3 sequences, around 13% of them seen only once. As regards this clonotype: The antigen is undetermined.

The TCR comes from an adult who was a healthcare worker with PCR-confirmed SARS-CoV-2 infection or an uninfected control (not recorded which). Here the sequenced sample was whole blood, taken at baseline.

The CDR3 DNA is TGCAGCGTTGAGGCGAGAAGGAACACTGAAGCTTTCTTT. This gives the protein CSVEARRNTEAFF. The V call is TRBV29-1, the J call TRBJ1-1; no clear D. V gave up 3 bases and J gave up 1 base, with 9 bases separating them. The CDR3 is made up of 13 amino acids. The germline gives CDR1 SQVTM, CDR2 ANQGSEA. Drawing the rest from reference TRBV29-1 and TRBJ1-1, the complete variable domain is SAVISQKPSRDICQRGTSLTIQCQVDSQVTMMFWYRQQPGQSLTLIATANQGSEATYESGFVIDKFPISRPNLTFSTLTVSNMSPEDSSIYLCSVEARRNTEAFFGQGTRLTVV.